One and the same sample provided the 14 T cell receptor beta chains below, sequenced in a study of T-cell memory formation after mild COVID-19. TCRdb ran MiXCR on the 5' RACE reads and lists one entry per CDR3 protein. The sample carries about 470,000 distinct CDR3 sequences, around a sixth recorded once. The sequencing input was PBMCs or a T cell subset sorted from them (not recorded which). The receptors come from an adult woman who had mild COVID-19 (a few samples of this study predate the infection). Cell type and time point are not known.

This clonotype was detected only a few times. The rearrangement joins TRBV7-2 to TRBJ1-2; 9 positions match TRBD1. The CDR3 spans 15 residues. In germline, CDR1 is SGHTA, CDR2 FQGNSA. V shed 3 bases and J 8 bases; nucleotides not matched to a gene: 10. The CDR3 sequence: CASSFRQGGSRGYTF. CDR3 coding DNA: TGTGCCAGCAGCTTTAGACAGGGGGGCTCCCGGGGCTACACCTTC. The variable domain in full, completed from reference TRBV7-2 and TRBJ1-2, reads GAGVSQSPSNKVTEKGKDVELRCDPISGHTALYWYRQSLGQGLEFLIYFQGNSAPDKSGLPSDRFSAERTGGSVSTLTIQRTQQEDSAVYLCASSFRQGGSRGYTFGSGTRLTVV.

This chain joins TRBV18 and TRBJ1-1; perhaps TRBD1 as D (6 bases). Germline V gene lookup returns CDR1 KGHSH and CDR2 LQKENI. The CDR3 totals 16 residues. The V end was cut by 6 bases, the J end by 5 bases, with 22 bases between. Here the CDR3 reads CASSQTTPGTRTEAFF. The CDR3 DNA sequence: TGTGCCAGCTCGCAGACTACTCCCGGGACACGGACTGAAGCTTTCTTT.

The chain couples TRBV5-5 to TRBJ2-3; D not certain. Germline loops: CDR1 SGHKS, CDR2 YYEKEE (reference sequence). The CDR3 is 14 residues long. Trimming took 2 bases from V and 2 from J, leaving 9 bases between them. This chain's CDR3 is CASSFGPATDTQYF. CDR3 DNA sequence: TGTGCCAGCAGCTTCGGACCAGCCACAGATACGCAGTATTTT.

This clonotype was detected a few times. The V gene is TRBV18, the J gene TRBJ2-3; 9 nucleotides line up with TRBD1. Trimming removed 1 base from V and 5 bases from J; junction bases left unmatched: 7. CDR1 is KGHSH, CDR2 LQKENI, per germline. The CDR3 consists of 16 residues. The CDR3 DNA reads TGTGCCAGCTCACCACGGACAGGGGATGGCCAAGATACGCAGTATTTT. It translates to CASSPRTGDGQDTQYF.

The rearrangement joins TRBV5-6 to TRBJ2-7; TRBD2 might be the D (5 bases). The CDR3 loop spans 13 amino acids. Deletions cut 4 bases from V and 5 bases from J, with 13 bases between. From germline, CDR1 is SGHDT and CDR2 YYEEEE. CDR3 loop: CASSPLVGDEQYF. Here the CDR3 DNA reads TGTGCCAGCAGCCCTCTCGTGGGAGACGAGCAGTACTTC. The variable domain in full, completed from reference TRBV5-6 and TRBJ2-7, reads DAGVTQSPTHLIKTRGQQVTLRCSPKSGHDTVSWYQQALGQGPQFIFQYYEEEERQRGNFPDRFSGHQFPNYSSELNVNALLLGDSALYLCASSPLVGDEQYFGPGTRLTVT.

In this sample, this clonotype turned up many times. The chain carries TRBV5-4 and TRBJ2-1; D is perhaps TRBD2 (6 bases). Germline V gives CDR1 SGHNT, CDR2 YYREEE (reference sequence). The germline V and J ends were trimmed by 2 bases and 10 bases, with 16 bases remaining between them. The CDR3 loop spans 14 amino acids. The CDR3 DNA reads as TGTGCCAGCAGCTTCAGACTAGATGGAAAGGAGCAGTTCTTC. Protein sequence: CASSFRLDGKEQFF.

This clonotype appeared a few times. Here the CDR3 reads CASSYAVNYGYTF. DNA of the CDR3: TGTGCCAGCAGTTACGCCGTTAACTATGGCTACACCTTC. The chain joins TRBV6-5 to TRBJ1-2; D not certain. V was cut by 2 bases and J by 1 base, with 5 bases left in between. The CDR3 is 13 residues long. Germline loops: CDR1 MNHEY, CDR2 SVGAGI.

The chain has TRBV6-1 and TRBJ1-1, with a tentative D call TRBD1 (6 bases). The germline V gene has CDR1 MNHNS and CDR2 SASEGT. V was trimmed by 1 base and J by 6 bases, leaving 18 bases between them. This CDR3 region has 16 residues. CDR3 residues: CASSEGGASLGPEAFF. The CDR3 region has the DNA TGTGCCAGCAGTGAAGGGGGGGCCTCCTTGGGCCCTGAAGCTTTCTTT.

The sample holds a few counts of this clonotype. The V call is TRBV6-2 or TRBV6-3, the J call TRBJ2-1; 8 nucleotides line up with TRBD2. This CDR3 region has 15 residues. Germline V lookup: CDR1 MNHEY, CDR2 SVGEGT. Unmatched junction bases numbered 5, after V lost 7 bases and J lost 0 bases. CDR3 region: CASKRETRSYNEQFF. CDR3 DNA sequence: TGTGCCAGCAAGCGGGAGACCCGCTCCTACAATGAGCAGTTCTTC.

This chain connects TRBV28 to TRBJ2-3; 8 nucleotides agree with TRBD1. Trimming at V came to 5 bases and at J to 0 bases, leaving 7 bases not matched to a gene. This CDR3 is built from 16 residues. Germline V gene sequence: CDR1 MDHEN, CDR2 SYDVKM. The CDR3 coding sequence is TGTGCCAGCAGTCCATCAGGGGGCGGGAGCACAGATACGCAGTATTTT. Translating gives CASSPSGGGSTDTQYF.

This sequence joins TRBV12-3 or TRBV12-4 and TRBJ1-1; D unresolved. V gave up 1 base and J gave up 1 base, with 13 bases separating them. This CDR3 has 16 amino acids. As DNA, the CDR3 is TGTGCCAGCAGTTTAGTTGCAGGTCATTCGAACACTGAAGCTTTCTTT. Amino acids: CASSLVAGHSNTEAFF.

This clonotype was seen a handful of times. V gene TRBV7-9 combines with J gene TRBJ2-7; no firm D call. The CDR3 consists of 14 residues. V shed 0 bases and J shed 5 bases, with 11 bases lying between them. The germline gives CDR1 SEHNR, CDR2 FQNEAQ (reference sequence). CDR3 residues: CASSLAQSVHEQYF. CDR3 bases: TGTGCCAGCAGCTTAGCACAATCTGTGCACGAGCAGTACTTC.

The rearrangement joins TRBV6-1 to TRBJ2-7; 8 positions match TRBD1. CDR1 MNHNS and CDR2 SASEGT come from the germline V gene. The V segment lost 7 bases and the J segment 2 bases; nucleotides outside the gene matches: 7. This CDR3 comprises 14 residues. The CDR3 DNA reads TGTGCCAGCATATTAACAGGGGGACCCTACGAGCAGTACTTC. Translation gives CASILTGGPYEQYF.

The table lists this clonotype with a few counts. The CDR3 DNA follows: TGTGCCAGCAGCTTAGCGGACAGGAGAGGGAGAGAGACCCAGTACTTC. This gives the protein CASSLADRRGRETQYF. V and J are TRBV7-2 and TRBJ2-5; 7 nucleotides align to TRBD1. The V segment lost 0 bases and the J segment 4 bases; nucleotides outside the gene matches: 8. The CDR3 totals 16 residues. Germline CDR1 and CDR2: SGHTA and FQGNSA.